This passage covers 5 T cell receptor beta chains from one sample sequenced in a study of beta chain features in type 1 diabetes. Study-wide findings and caveats: Type 1 diabetes patients had moderately but significantly shorter TCRB CDR3s in all four CD4+ subsets.

Isolated RNA was reverse transcribed in full, so expressed TCRB transcripts were sequenced. The method was immunoSEQ multiplex PCR; TCRdb's version includes in-frame clones alone and lacks a portion of them. Among about 650,000 clones listed, approximately 13% were seen once. No antigens are known for them. Material for sequencing was naive CD4+ T cells from blood. These TCRs come from a man aged 25 to 40 with type 1 diabetes.

This clone turned up a few times. V gene TRBV29-1 combines with J gene TRBJ1-1; D not resolved. Germline V gene data show CDR1 as SQVTM and CDR2 as ANQGSEA. The V end was cut by 6 bases, the J end by 1 base, with 9 bases between. The CDR3 is 12 amino acids. CDR3 sequence reads: CSVVYQNTEAFF. The DNA of the CDR3 is TGCAGCGTAGTATACCAGAACACTGAAGCTTTCTTT.

The genes are TRBV4-2 and TRBJ1-5; unclear D gene. This CDR3 region has 16 residues. Germline CDR1 reads LGHNA; CDR2 reads YNFKEQ. Trimming removed 0 bases at V and 0 bases at J, with 9 bases between. The CDR3 region is CASSQESVYSNQPQHF. The CDR3 DNA reads as TGTGCCAGCAGCCAAGAATCCGTTTATAGCAATCAGCCCCAGCATTTT.

The J gene is TRBJ2-2, the V gene TRBV4-3; D unclear. Germline values: CDR1 LGHNA, CDR2 YSLEER. This CDR3 comprises 13 residues. The germline V and J ends were trimmed by 1 base and 7 bases, with 7 bases remaining between them. The CDR3 spells CASSQGNYGELFF. The CDR3 DNA reads TGCGCCAGCAGCCAAGGTAATTACGGGGAGCTGTTTTTT.

The V call is TRBV29-1, the J call TRBJ2-7; D tentatively reads TRBD1 or TRBD2 (6 bases each). This CDR3 has 16 residues. The germline V gene has CDR1 SQVTM and CDR2 ANQGSEA. Trimming removed 3 bases at V and 2 bases at J, with 20 bases between. This chain's CDR3 is CSVEYRAGHTTYEQYF. CDR3 sequence (DNA): TGCAGCGTTGAGTATAGGGCGGGACATACCACCTACGAGCAGTACTTC.

The chain links TRBV7-7 to TRBJ2-5, with D perhaps TRBD1 (6 bases). CDR1 is SSHAT, CDR2 FNYEAQ, per germline (reference sequence). The CDR3 totals 13 residues. V shed 6 bases and J shed 5 bases, with 13 bases lying between them. This CDR3 reads CASSSTGQETQYF. The CDR3 nucleotides read TGTGCCAGCAGTTCCACAGGGCAGGAGACCCAGTACTTC.